The subject of this entry is one T cell receptor beta chain. Clones were read by immunoSEQ multiplex PCR, and TCRdb kept only the in-frame ones, dropping some. Found here are 200,000 or so clones, around 80% of them singletons; the top ten hold around 5.5%. The source of the sample is a study of blood T cell repertoires in COVID-19. The V end lost 1 base, the J end lost 6 bases, and 10 bases lay between the germline ends. Germline CDR1 reads LGHNA; CDR2 reads YNFKEQ. This CDR3 has 14 amino acids. The TCR sequence derives from a woman aged 55-70 years who had recovered from COVID-19. The V gene is TRBV4-2, the J gene TRBJ1-5; possibly TRBD1 for D (5 bases). What was sequenced was peripheral blood. The CDR3 bases are TGTGCCAGCAGCCAAGCGGACACATCTCAGCCCCAGCATTTT. This translates into CASSQADTSQPQHF.